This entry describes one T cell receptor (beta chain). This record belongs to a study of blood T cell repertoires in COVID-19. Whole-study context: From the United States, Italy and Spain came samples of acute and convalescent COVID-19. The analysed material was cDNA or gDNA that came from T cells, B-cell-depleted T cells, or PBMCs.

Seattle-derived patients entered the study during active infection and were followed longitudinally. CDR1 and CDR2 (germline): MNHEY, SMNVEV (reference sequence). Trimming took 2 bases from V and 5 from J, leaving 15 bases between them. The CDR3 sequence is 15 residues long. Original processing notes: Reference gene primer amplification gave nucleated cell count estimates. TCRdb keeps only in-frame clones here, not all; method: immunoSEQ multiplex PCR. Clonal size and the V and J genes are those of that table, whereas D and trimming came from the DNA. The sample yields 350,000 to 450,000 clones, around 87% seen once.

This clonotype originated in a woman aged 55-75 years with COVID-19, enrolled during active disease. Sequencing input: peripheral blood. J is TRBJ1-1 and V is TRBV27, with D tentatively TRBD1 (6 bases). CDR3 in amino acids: CASSLALQGVTEAFF. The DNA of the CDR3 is TGTGCCAGCAGTTTAGCGTTACAGGGAGTGACTGAAGCTTTCTTT.